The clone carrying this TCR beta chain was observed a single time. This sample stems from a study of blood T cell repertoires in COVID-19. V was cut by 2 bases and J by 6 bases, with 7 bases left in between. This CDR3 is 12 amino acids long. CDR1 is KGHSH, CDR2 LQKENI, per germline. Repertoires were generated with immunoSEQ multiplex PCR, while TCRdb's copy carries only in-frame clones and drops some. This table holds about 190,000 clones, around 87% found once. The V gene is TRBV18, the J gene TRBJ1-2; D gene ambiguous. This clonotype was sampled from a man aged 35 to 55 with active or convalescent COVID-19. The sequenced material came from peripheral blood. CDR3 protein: CASSPRSDGYTF. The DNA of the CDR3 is TGTGCCAGCTCACCAAGGAGTGATGGCTACACCTTC.